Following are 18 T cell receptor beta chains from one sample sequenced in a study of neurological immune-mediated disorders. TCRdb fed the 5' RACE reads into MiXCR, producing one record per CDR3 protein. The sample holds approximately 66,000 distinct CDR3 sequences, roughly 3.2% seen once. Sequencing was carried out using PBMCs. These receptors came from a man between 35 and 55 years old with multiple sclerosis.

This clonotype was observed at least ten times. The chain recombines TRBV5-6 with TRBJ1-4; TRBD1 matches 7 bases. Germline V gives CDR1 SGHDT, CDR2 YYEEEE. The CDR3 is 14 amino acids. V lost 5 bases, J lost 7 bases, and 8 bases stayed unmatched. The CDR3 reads CASSIDRVSEKLFF. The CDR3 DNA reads TGTGCCAGCAGTATCGACAGGGTTAGTGAAAAACTGTTTTTT.

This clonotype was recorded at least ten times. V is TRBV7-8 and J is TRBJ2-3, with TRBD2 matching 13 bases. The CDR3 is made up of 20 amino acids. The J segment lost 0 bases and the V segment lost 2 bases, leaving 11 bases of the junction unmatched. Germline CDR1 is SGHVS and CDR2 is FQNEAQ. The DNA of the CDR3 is TGTGCCAGCAGCTTACATAGAGGGACTAGCGGGGCCCCTAGCACAGATACGCAGTATTTT. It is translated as CASSLHRGTSGAPSTDTQYF.

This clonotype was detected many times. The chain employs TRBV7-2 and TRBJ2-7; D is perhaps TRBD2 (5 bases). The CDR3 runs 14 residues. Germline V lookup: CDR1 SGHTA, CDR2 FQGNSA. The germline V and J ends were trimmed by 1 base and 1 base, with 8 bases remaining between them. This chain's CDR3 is CASSLVATSYEQYF. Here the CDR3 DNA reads TGTGCCAGCAGCTTAGTAGCGACATCCTACGAGCAGTACTTC.

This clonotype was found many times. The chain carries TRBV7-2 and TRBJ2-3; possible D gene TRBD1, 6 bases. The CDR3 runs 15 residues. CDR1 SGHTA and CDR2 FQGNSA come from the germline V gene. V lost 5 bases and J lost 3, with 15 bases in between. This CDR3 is CASSPGRTETDTQYF. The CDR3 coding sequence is TGTGCCAGCAGCCCAGGAAGGACAGAAACAGATACGCAGTATTTT.

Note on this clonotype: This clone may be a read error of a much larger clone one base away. The CDR3 DNA reads TGTGCCAGCAGGGACGGTGACTACGAGCAGTACTTC. This gives the protein CASRDGDYEQYF. This chain joins TRBV27 and TRBJ2-7; D call uncertain. This CDR3 region has 12 residues. V was clipped by 6 bases and J by 3 bases, with 9 bases between them. The germline V gene has CDR1 MNHEY and CDR2 SMNVEV (reference sequence).

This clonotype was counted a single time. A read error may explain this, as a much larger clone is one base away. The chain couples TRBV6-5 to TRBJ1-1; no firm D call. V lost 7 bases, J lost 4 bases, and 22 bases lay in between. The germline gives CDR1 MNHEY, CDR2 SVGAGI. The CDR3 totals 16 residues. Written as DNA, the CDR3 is TGTGCCAGCACTAGTCGGGCAGGCCCGCGGGGCACTGAAGCTTTCTTT. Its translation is CASTSRAGPRGTEAFF.

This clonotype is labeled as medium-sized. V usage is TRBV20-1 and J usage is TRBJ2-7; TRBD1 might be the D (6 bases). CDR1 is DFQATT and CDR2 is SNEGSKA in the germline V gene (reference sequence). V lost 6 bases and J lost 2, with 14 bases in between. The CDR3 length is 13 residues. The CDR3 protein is CSAWTGTTYEQYF. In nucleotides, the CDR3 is TGCAGTGCCTGGACCGGGACAACCTACGAGCAGTACTTC.

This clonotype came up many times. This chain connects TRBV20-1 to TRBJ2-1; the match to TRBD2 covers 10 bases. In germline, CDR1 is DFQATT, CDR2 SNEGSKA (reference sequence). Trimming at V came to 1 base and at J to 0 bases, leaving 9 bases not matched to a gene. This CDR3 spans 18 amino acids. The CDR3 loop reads CSARVGSGGLSSYNEQFF. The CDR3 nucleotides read TGCAGTGCTAGAGTAGGTAGCGGGGGGTTGAGCTCCTACAATGAGCAGTTCTTC.

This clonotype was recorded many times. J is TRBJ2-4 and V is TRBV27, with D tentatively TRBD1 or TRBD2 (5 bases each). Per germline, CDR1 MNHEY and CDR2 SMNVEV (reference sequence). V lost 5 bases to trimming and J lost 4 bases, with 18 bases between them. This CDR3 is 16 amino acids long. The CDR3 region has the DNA TGTGCCAGCAGTCCCGAACGGGGCCCGGGAAAAAACATTCAGTACTTC. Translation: CASSPERGPGKNIQYF.

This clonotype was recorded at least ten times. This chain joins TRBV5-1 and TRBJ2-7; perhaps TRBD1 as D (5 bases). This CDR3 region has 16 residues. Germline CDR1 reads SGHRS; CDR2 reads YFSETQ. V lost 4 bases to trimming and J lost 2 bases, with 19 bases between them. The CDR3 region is CASSLRGKQGTYEQYF. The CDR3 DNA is TGCGCCAGCAGCCTAAGGGGAAAGCAGGGCACCTACGAGCAGTACTTC.

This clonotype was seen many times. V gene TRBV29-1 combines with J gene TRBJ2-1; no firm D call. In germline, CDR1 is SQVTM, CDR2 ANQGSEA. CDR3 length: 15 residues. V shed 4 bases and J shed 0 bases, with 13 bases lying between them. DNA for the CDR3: TGCAGCGTTGGAGGTGCAGAGAGCTCCTACAATGAGCAGTTCTTC. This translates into CSVGGAESSYNEQFF.

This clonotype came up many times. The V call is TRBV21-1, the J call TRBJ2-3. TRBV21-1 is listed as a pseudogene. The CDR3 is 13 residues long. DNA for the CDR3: TGTGCCAGCAGCGAAGTTAGAACAGATACGCAGTATTTT. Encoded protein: CASSEVRTDTQYF.

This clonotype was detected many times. CDR3 region: CASSFILGDEQFF. The CDR3 DNA is TGCGCCAGCAGCTTTATATTGGGCGATGAGCAGTTCTTC. The chain is built from TRBV5-1 and TRBJ2-1; no firm D call. Germline-derived CDR1 and CDR2 are SGHRS and YFSETQ. The CDR3 is 13 residues long. Trimming stripped 2 bases from V and 8 bases from J, with 11 bases between.

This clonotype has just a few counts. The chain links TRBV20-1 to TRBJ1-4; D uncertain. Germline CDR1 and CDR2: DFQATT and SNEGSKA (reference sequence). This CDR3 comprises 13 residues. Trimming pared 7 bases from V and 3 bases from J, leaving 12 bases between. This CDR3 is CSDSRKANEKLFF. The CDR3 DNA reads TGCAGTGATAGCCGAAAGGCTAATGAAAAACTGTTTTTT.

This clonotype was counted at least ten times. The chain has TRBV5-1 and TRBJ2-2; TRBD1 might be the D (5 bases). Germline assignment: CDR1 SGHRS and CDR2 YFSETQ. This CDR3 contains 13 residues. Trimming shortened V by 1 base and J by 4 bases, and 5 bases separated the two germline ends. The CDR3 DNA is TGCGCCAGCAGCTTGACAGGCACCGGGGAGCTGTTTTTT. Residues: CASSLTGTGELFF.

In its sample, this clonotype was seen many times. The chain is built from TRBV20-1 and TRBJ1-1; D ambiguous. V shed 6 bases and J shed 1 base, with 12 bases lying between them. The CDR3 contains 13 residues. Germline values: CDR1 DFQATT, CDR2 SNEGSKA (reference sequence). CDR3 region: CSARRSPNTEAFF. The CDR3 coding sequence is TGCAGTGCCCGGCGTAGTCCGAACACTGAAGCTTTCTTT.

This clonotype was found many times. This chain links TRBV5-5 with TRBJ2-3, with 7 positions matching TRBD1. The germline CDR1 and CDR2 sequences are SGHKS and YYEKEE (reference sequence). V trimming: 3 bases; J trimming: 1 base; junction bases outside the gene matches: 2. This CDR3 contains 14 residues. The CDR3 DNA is TGTGCCAGCAGCTGGGACAGCCGCACAGATACGCAGTATTTT. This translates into CASSWDSRTDTQYF.

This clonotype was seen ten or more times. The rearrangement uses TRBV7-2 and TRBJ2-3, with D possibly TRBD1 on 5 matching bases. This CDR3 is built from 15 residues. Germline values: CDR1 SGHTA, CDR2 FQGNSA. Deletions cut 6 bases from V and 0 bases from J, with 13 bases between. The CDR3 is CASSWGISSTDTQYF. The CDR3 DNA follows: TGTGCCAGCAGTTGGGGCATTTCGAGCACAGATACGCAGTATTTT.